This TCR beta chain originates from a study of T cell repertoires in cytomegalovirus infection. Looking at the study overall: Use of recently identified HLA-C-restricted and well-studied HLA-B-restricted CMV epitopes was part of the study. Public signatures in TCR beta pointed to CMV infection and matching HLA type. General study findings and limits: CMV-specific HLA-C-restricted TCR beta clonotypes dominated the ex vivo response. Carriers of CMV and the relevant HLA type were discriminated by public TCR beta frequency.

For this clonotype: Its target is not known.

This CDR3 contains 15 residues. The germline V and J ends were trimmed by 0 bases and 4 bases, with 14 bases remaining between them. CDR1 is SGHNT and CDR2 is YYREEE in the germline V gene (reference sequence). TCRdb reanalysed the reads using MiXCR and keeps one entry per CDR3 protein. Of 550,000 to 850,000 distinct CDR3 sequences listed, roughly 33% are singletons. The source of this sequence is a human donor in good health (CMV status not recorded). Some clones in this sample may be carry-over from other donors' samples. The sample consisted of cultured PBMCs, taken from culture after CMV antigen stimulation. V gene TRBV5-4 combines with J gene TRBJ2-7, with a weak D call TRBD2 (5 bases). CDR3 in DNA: TGTGCCAGCAGCTTGGGGAATAATGGCGGGTACGAGCAGTACTTC. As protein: CASSLGNNGGYEQYF.